The T cell receptor beta chain described here comes from a study of blood T cell repertoires in COVID-19. Study-level information: Nucleic acid was either cDNA or gDNA, and it came from T cells, B-cell-depleted T cells, or PBMCs.

Using immunoSEQ multiplex PCR, the repertoire was profiled, and TCRdb retains in-frame clones only, with some absent. The profile shows approximately 270,000 clones, around 85% of them singletons. This clone came up once. Germline V gene lookup returns CDR1 LGHDT and CDR2 YNNKEL (reference sequence). Trimming took off 0 bases at V and 2 bases at J, with 2 bases between the two ends. The CDR3 runs 13 residues. Two negative PCRs, clearance, or symptom resolution characterized the recovered Cohort 3 donors. The chain links TRBV3-1 (or the pseudogene TRBV3-2) to TRBJ2-1; unclear D gene. The TCR comes from a woman aged 25 to 39 who had recovered from COVID-19. The sequenced sample was PBMCs or T cells enriched from blood (not recorded which). CDR3 bases: TGTGCCAGCAGCCAAGACACCTACAATGAGCAGTTCTTC. It encodes CASSQDTYNEQFF.